In its sample, the clone carrying this TCR beta chain was seen a few times. These data originate in a study of T cell changes during pregnancy in multiple sclerosis. Clones were sequenced by immunoSEQ multiplex PCR, and TCRdb holds only the in-frame ones, with some missing. The sample carries 30,000 to 40,000 clones, roughly 89% recorded once. The V and J ends lost 5 bases and 7 bases, in that order; junction bases with no gene match: 13. The CDR3 is 15 residues long. Per the germline V gene, CDR1 is MNHEY and CDR2 is SVGAGI. This TCR was sampled from a female donor with multiple sclerosis, enrolled in a pregnancy study. The sequenced sample was CD4+ T cells from peripheral blood mononuclear cells, obtained in the second trimester of pregnancy. The rearrangement joins TRBV6-5 to TRBJ1-1, with TRBD1 identical over 7 bases. In DNA form, the CDR3 reads TGTGCCAGCAGTGCGCGACAGGGATCTCAGGTTGAAGCTTTCTTT. Protein: CASSARQGSQVEAFF.